This T cell receptor (beta chain) was documented in a study of shared clonotypes between healthy human individuals. Per the germline V gene, CDR1 is SGHNT and CDR2 is YENEEA. CDR3 size: 14 residues. V was cut by 4 bases and J by 4 bases, with 13 bases left in between. The data were produced by immunoSEQ multiplex PCR, yet TCRdb's version contains in-frame clones alone and is incomplete. The sample has hundreds of thousands of clones; about 91% are singletons. Naive CD8 cells comprised CD45RO-negative, CCR7-positively selected cells, excluding terminally differentiated effector memory CD45RA+ cells. The chain couples TRBV11-3 to TRBJ2-5; D may correspond to TRBD1 or TRBD2 (5 bases each). The sequence came from a man aged 25-45 years in good health. Sequencing was carried out using naive CD8+ T cells sorted from blood. CDR3 protein: CASSSRDHPETQYF. In nucleotides, the CDR3 is TGTGCCAGCAGCTCCCGGGACCACCCAGAGACCCAGTACTTC.